These 18 T cell receptor beta chains originate from one sample sequenced in a study of blood T cells in healthy people across ages. PCR was performed a second time for about 6 to 12 cycles using a sample-barcoded 5' primer and a J-beta primer mix. MiXCR, run by TCRdb on the 5' RACE reads, gives a single entry per CDR3 protein. The sample holds 700,000 to 850,000 distinct CDR3 sequences, about 55% seen once. The sample taken for sequencing was blood. The receptors were gathered from a man older than 75 in good health.

The chain combines TRBV20-1 with TRBJ1-1; the match to TRBD1 covers 10 bases. This CDR3 has 17 residues. CDR1 is DFQATT and CDR2 is SNEGSKA in the germline V gene (reference sequence). Trimming at V came to 0 bases and at J to 2 bases, leaving 9 bases not matched to a gene. The CDR3 is CSARDPWTGGSNTEAFF. The CDR3 DNA sequence: TGCAGTGCTAGAGATCCTTGGACAGGGGGGAGTAACACTGAAGCTTTCTTT.

The chain is built from TRBV15 and TRBJ1-2; 8 nucleotides line up with TRBD1. Germline lookup yields CDR1 LNHNV and CDR2 YYDKDF (reference sequence). V lost 0 bases to trimming and J lost 8 bases; unmatched junction nucleotides: 5. This CDR3 has 14 amino acids. CDR3 bases: TGTGCCACCAGCAGAGATAGACAGGGGAAGGGCTACACCTTC. This codes for CATSRDRQGKGYTF.

The chain uses TRBV29-1 and TRBJ2-2, with a weak D call TRBD2 (6 bases). The CDR3 totals 14 residues. V lost 5 bases and J 6 bases, leaving 16 bases between the germline ends. CDR1 SQVTM and CDR2 ANQGSEA come from the germline V gene. The CDR3: CSVTLGGIAGELFF. DNA for the CDR3: TGCAGCGTTACCCTAGGAGGGATCGCCGGGGAGCTGTTTTTT.

The sample holds a few counts of this clonotype. V is TRBV4-2 and J is TRBJ2-7; possibly TRBD2 for D (6 bases). This CDR3 is 13 amino acids long. CDR1 LGHNA and CDR2 YNFKEQ come from the germline V gene. The V gene lost 2 bases and the J gene lost 3 bases, with 8 bases spanning the gap. CDR3 sequence (DNA): TGTGCCAGCAGCCAATCGGGACTCTACGAGCAGTACTTC. Amino acids: CASSQSGLYEQYF.

A remark on this clonotype: A much larger clonotype is one base distant, so this may be a read error. The rearrangement uses TRBV12-3 or TRBV12-4 and TRBJ2-1; 7 bases fit TRBD2. The CDR3 consists of 15 residues. V was clipped by 5 bases and J by 4 bases; unmatched bases: 8. This CDR3 is CASSLLSGQYNEQFF. The CDR3 DNA follows: TGTGCCAGCAGTCTACTTAGCGGGCAGTACAATGAGCAGTTCTTC.

The J gene is TRBJ2-7, the V gene TRBV6-4; a possible D gene is TRBD1 (5 bases). Trimming removed 2 bases at V and 5 bases at J, with 16 bases between. Germline V lookup: CDR1 MRHNA, CDR2 SNTAGT. The CDR3 loop spans 15 amino acids. CDR3 region: CASSDGAGGTDEQYF. CDR3 sequence (DNA): TGTGCCAGCAGTGACGGGGCAGGTGGTACGGACGAGCAGTACTTC.

The chain recombines TRBV5-1 with TRBJ1-1; D possibly corresponds to TRBD1 (5 bases). With 0 bases removed from V and 4 bases from J, the gap between germline ends came to 13 bases. Germline loops: CDR1 SGHRS, CDR2 YFSETQ. The CDR3 consists of 15 residues. CDR3 residues: CASSLEPRGPTEAFF. CDR3 DNA sequence: TGCGCCAGCAGCTTGGAACCTAGGGGCCCCACTGAAGCTTTCTTT.

This chain uses TRBV6-1 with TRBJ1-1, with unresolved D. Germline CDR1 MNHNS, CDR2 SASEGT. With 4 bases removed from V and 2 bases from J, the gap between germline ends came to 8 bases. This CDR3 spans 13 amino acids. The DNA for the CDR3 is TGTGCCAGCAGTGCACAGTTAAACACTGAAGCTTTCTTT. Translating it yields CASSAQLNTEAFF.

The V and J genes are TRBV7-9 and TRBJ2-1; 8 positions match TRBD2. The CDR3 is 15 residues long. The V segment lost 5 bases and the J segment 4 bases; nucleotides outside the gene matches: 7. Per germline, CDR1 SEHNR and CDR2 FQNEAQ (reference sequence). In DNA form, the CDR3 reads TGTGCCAGCAGCCGAACTGCTAGCGGGTACAATGAGCAGTTCTTC. Translation gives CASSRTASGYNEQFF.

The chain carries TRBV28 and TRBJ2-1, with D uncertain. From germline, CDR1 is MDHEN and CDR2 SYDVKM. The CDR3 covers 12 residues. V shed 7 bases and J shed 9 bases, with 13 bases lying between them. CDR3 amino acids: CASTPGVGEQFF. The CDR3 DNA reads TGTGCCAGCACCCCGGGTGTGGGTGAGCAGTTCTTC. The full variable domain, its missing parts supplied by reference TRBV28 and TRBJ2-1, is DVKVTQSSRYLVKRTGEKVFLECVQDMDHENMFWYRQDPGLGLRLIYFSYDVKMKEKGDIPEGYSVSREKKERFSLILESASTNQTSMYLCASTPGVGEQFFGPGTRLTVL.

The chain carries TRBV20-1 and TRBJ2-4; D not resolved. Trimming cost V 8 bases and J 13 bases, with 30 bases left between them. The CDR3 spans 15 residues. CDR1 and CDR2 (germline): DFQATT, SNEGSKA (reference sequence). The CDR3 nucleotides are TGCAGTCTTCCCGGGTGGACCAGCTCCTACAATGAGCAGTACTTC. Protein sequence: CSLPGWTSSYNEQYF.

The chain carries TRBV5-4 and TRBJ2-3; 11 bases line up with TRBD2. Germline V gene data show CDR1 as SGHNT and CDR2 as YYREEE (reference sequence). V was pared by 0 bases and J by 0 bases, with 6 bases of the junction left unmatched. The CDR3 covers 18 residues. The CDR3 protein is CASSLALTSGTSTDTQYF. In DNA, the CDR3 is TGTGCCAGCAGCTTGGCCCTGACTAGCGGGACTAGCACAGATACGCAGTATTTT.

J is TRBJ2-1 and V is TRBV5-1; 8 positions agree with TRBD1. The CDR3 extends over 15 amino acids. V lost 4 bases and J lost 8; bases outside the gene matches: 11. The germline gives CDR1 SGHRS, CDR2 YFSETQ. The CDR3 bases are TGCGCCAGCAGCCGAGACGGGACAGGTCACGATGAGCAGTTCTTC. Translation gives CASSRDGTGHDEQFF. The full variable domain, its missing parts supplied by reference TRBV5-1 and TRBJ2-1, is KAGVTQTPRYLIKTRGQQVTLSCSPISGHRSVSWYQQTPGQGLQFLFEYFSETQRNKGNFPGRFSGRQFSNSRSEMNVSTLELGDSALYLCASSRDGTGHDEQFFGPGTRLTVL.

The genes are TRBV4-1 and TRBJ2-3; 9 bases are a match to TRBD2. CDR1 and CDR2 from the germline V gene are MGHRA and YSYEKL. The CDR3 covers 17 residues. V shed 4 bases and J 4 bases; nucleotides not matched to a gene: 12. The DNA for the CDR3 is TGCGCCAGCAGCCTCCGCCTAGCGGGATTTGGGGCAGATACGCAGTATTTT. Encoded protein: CASSLRLAGFGADTQYF.

The chain uses TRBV2 and TRBJ2-7, with D perhaps matching TRBD1 (5 bases). The CDR3 spans 13 residues. The germline V gene encodes CDR1 SNHLY and CDR2 FYNNEI. The V end lost 6 bases, the J end lost 2 bases, and 11 bases lay between the germline ends. CDR3 sequence reads: CASRPTRAYEQYF. The CDR3 nucleotides read TGTGCCAGCAGACCCACCAGGGCCTACGAGCAGTACTTC. Supplemented by reference TRBV2 and TRBJ2-7, the full variable domain reads EPEVTQTPSHQVTQMGQEVILRCVPISNHLYFYWYRQILGQKVEFLVSFYNNEISEKSEIFDDQFSVERPDGSNFTLKIRSTKLEDSAMYFCASRPTRAYEQYFGPGTRLTVT.

This clonotype was picked up one time. The chain is built from TRBV18 and TRBJ2-5, with D unresolved. The CDR3 runs 14 residues. Trimming shortened V by 1 base and J by 1 base, and 7 bases separated the two germline ends. Per germline, CDR1 KGHSH and CDR2 LQKENI. The CDR3 spells CASSPRDVQETQYF. CDR3 in DNA: TGTGCCAGCTCACCACGAGATGTCCAAGAGACCCAGTACTTC. The whole variable domain, remainder taken from reference TRBV18 and TRBJ2-5, is NAGVMQNPRHLVRRRGQEARLRCSPMKGHSHVYWYRQLPEEGLKFMVYLQKENIIDESGMPKERFSAEFPKEGPSILRIQQVVRGDSAAYFCASSPRDVQETQYFGPGTRLLVL.

Notes on this clonotype: The junction departs from germline at one end; a sequencing error may be responsible. The gene calls are TRBV2 and TRBJ2-7, with 8 bases fitting TRBD2. Germline V gene data show CDR1 as SNHLY and CDR2 as FYNNEI. The CDR3 contains 15 residues. The CDR3 is CASSEDSGAAYEQYF. Here the CDR3 DNA reads TGTGCCAGCAGCGAAGATAGCGGGGCAGCCTACGAGCAGTACTTC.

The V and J genes are TRBV29-1 and TRBJ2-7, with D possibly called TRBD1 or TRBD2 (5 bases each). The CDR3 has 13 amino acids. Germline V CDR1 and CDR2: SQVTM, ANQGSEA. Trimming cost V 4 bases and J 4 bases, with 14 bases left between them. The CDR3 protein is CSVGDRAPYEQYF. The CDR3 DNA reads TGCAGCGTTGGGGACCGAGCCCCGTACGAGCAGTACTTC.